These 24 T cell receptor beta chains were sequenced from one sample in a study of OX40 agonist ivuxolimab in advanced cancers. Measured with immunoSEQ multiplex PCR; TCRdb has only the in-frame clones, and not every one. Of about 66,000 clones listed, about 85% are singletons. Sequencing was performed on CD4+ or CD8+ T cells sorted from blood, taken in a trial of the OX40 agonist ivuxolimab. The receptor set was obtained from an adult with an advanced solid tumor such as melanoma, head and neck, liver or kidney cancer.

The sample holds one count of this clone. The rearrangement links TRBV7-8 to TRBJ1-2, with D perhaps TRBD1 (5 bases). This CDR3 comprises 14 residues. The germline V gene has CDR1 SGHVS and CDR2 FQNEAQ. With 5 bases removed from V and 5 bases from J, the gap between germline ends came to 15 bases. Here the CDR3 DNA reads TGTGCCAGCAGCCAACGTGGGGACCTTTATGGCTACACCTTC. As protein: CASSQRGDLYGYTF.

CDR3: CASSFNTGELFF. CDR3 coding DNA: TGCGCCAGCAGCTTTAACACCGGGGAGCTGTTTTTT. The gene calls are TRBV5-1 and TRBJ2-2, with D unclear. Trimming shortened V by 2 bases and J by 2 bases, and 1 base separated the two germline ends. This CDR3 is 12 amino acids long. Looked up from germline, CDR1 is SGHRS and CDR2 is YFSETQ.

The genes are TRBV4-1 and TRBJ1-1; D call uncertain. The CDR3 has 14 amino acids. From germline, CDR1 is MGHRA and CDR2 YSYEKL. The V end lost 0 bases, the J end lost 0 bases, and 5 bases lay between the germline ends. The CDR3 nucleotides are TGCGCCAGCAGCCAAGAGTTGGTGAACACTGAAGCTTTCTTT. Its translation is CASSQELVNTEAFF.

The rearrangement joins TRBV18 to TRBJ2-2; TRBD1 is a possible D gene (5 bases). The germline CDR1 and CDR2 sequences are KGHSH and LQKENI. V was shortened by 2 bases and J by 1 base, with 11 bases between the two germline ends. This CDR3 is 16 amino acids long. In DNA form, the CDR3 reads TGTGCCAGCTCACCAATAACAGGTGGGAACACCGGGGAGCTGTTTTTT. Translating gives CASSPITGGNTGELFF.

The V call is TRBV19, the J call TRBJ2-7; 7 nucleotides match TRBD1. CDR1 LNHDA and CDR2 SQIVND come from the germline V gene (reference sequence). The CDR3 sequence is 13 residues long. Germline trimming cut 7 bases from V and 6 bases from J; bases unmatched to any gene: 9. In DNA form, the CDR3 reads TGTGCCAGTAAAGTACAGGGGATCGGCGAGCAGTACTTC. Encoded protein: CASKVQGIGEQYF.

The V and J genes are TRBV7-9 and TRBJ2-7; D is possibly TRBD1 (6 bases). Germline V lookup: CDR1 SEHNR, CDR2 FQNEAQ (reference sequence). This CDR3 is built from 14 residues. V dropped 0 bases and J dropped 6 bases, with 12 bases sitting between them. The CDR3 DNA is TGTGCCAGCAGCTTAGCCGGGACAACCGGCGAGCAGTACTTC. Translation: CASSLAGTTGEQYF.

As DNA, the CDR3 is TGTGCCAGCTCACCCCTGGACAGGGAAGGGACCCAGTACTTC. Translating gives CASSPLDREGTQYF. The chain joins TRBV18 to TRBJ2-5; 8 nucleotides line up with TRBD1. The CDR3 loop spans 14 amino acids. With 3 bases clipped from V and 7 bases from J, the junction kept 7 bases outside the gene matches. The germline gives CDR1 KGHSH, CDR2 LQKENI.

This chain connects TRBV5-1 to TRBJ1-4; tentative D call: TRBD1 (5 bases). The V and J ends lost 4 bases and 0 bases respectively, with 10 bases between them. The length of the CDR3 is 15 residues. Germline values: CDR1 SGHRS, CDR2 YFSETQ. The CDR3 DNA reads TGCGCCAGCAGCCGACAGACAGCAACTAATGAAAAACTGTTTTTT. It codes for CASSRQTATNEKLFF.

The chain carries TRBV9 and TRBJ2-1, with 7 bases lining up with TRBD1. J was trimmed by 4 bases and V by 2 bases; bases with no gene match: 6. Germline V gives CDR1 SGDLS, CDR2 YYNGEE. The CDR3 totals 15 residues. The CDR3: CASSVLTGVYNEQFF. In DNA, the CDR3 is TGTGCCAGCAGCGTTTTAACAGGGGTTTACAATGAGCAGTTCTTC.

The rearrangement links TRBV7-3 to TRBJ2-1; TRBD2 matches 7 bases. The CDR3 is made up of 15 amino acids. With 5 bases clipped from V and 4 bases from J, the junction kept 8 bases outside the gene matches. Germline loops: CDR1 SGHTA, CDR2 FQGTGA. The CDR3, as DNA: TGTGCCAGCAGCGACGGTCTAGCGGCTTACAATGAGCAGTTCTTC. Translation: CASSDGLAAYNEQFF.

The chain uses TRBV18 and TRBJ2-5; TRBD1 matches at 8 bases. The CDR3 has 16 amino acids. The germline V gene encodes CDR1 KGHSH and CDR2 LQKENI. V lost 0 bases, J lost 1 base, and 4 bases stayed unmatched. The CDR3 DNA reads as TGTGCCAGCTCACCACCCCGGGACAGGCCCCAAGAGACCCAGTACTTC. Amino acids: CASSPPRDRPQETQYF. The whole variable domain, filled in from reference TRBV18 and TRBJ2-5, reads NAGVMQNPRHLVRRRGQEARLRCSPMKGHSHVYWYRQLPEEGLKFMVYLQKENIIDESGMPKERFSAEFPKEGPSILRIQQVVRGDSAAYFCASSPPRDRPQETQYFGPGTRLLVL.

The CDR3 is CASSLTGASTDTQYF. CDR3 nucleotide sequence: TGTGCCAGCAGCTTGACAGGGGCTAGCACAGATACGCAGTATTTT. The J gene is TRBJ2-3, the V gene TRBV5-6; 7 bases are a match to TRBD1. The germline gives CDR1 SGHDT, CDR2 YYEEEE. The CDR3 totals 15 residues. V was clipped by 1 base and J by 0 bases; unmatched bases: 2.

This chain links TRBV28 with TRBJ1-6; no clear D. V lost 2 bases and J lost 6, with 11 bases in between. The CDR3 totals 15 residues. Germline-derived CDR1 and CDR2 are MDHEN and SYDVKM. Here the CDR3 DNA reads TGTGCCAGCAGTTTAGGCTCGACCCCTAATTCACCCCTCCACTTT. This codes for CASSLGSTPNSPLHF.

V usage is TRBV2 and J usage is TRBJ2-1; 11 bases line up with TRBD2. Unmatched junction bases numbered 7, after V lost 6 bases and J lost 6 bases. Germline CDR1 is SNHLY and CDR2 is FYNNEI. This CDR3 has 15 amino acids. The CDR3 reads CASRNSGRAFNEQFF. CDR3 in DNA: TGTGCCAGCAGGAATAGCGGGAGGGCGTTCAATGAGCAGTTCTTC.

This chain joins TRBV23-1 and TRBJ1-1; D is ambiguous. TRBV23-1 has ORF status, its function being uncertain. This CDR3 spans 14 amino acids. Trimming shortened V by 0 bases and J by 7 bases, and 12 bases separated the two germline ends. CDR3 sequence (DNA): TGCGCCAGCAGTCAATCGTCGGTTTATCTTGAAGCTTTCTTT. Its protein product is CASSQSSVYLEAFF.

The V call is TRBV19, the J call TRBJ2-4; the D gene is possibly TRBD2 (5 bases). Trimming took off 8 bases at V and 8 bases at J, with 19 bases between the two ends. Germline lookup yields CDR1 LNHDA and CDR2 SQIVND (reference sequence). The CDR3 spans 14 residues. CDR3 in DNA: TGTGCCAGTCGGAATCAACGGGGTATAGACATTCAGTACTTC. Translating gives CASRNQRGIDIQYF.

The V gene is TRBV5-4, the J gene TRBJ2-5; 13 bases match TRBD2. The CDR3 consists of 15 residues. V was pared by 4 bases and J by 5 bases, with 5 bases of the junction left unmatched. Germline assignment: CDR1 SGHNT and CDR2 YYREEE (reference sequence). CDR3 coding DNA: TGTGCCAGCAGCCGGACTAGCGGGAGTGGGGAGACCCAGTACTTC. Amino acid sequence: CASSRTSGSGETQYF.

The CDR3 DNA is TGTGCCAGCAGTGAACTAGTCTCCTACGAGCAGTACTTC. Its protein is CASSELVSYEQYF. V usage is TRBV2 and J usage is TRBJ2-7; no definite D call. This CDR3 is 13 amino acids long. The V end was cut by 2 bases, the J end by 0 bases, with 5 bases between. CDR1 and CDR2 (germline): SNHLY, FYNNEI.

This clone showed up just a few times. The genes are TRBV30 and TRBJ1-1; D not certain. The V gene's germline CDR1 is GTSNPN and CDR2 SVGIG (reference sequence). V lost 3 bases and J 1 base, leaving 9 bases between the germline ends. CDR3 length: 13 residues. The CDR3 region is CAWSPWANTEAFF. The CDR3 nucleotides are TGTGCCTGGAGCCCCTGGGCGAACACTGAAGCTTTCTTT. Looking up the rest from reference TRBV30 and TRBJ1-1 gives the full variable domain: SQTIHQWPATLVQPVGSPLSLECTVEGTSNPNLYWYRQAAGRGLQLLFYSVGIGQISSEVPQNLSASRPQDRQFILSSKKLLLSDSGFYLCAWSPWANTEAFFGQGTRLTVV.

CDR3 amino acids: CASSPRSTRSPLHF. The CDR3 bases are TGTGCCAGCAGCCCGCGGTCGACTCGTTCACCCCTCCACTTT. The chain carries TRBV7-2 and TRBJ1-6; D not certain. The germline V gene encodes CDR1 SGHTA and CDR2 FQGNSA. This CDR3 spans 14 amino acids. The V end was cut by 5 bases, the J end by 9 bases, with 14 bases between.

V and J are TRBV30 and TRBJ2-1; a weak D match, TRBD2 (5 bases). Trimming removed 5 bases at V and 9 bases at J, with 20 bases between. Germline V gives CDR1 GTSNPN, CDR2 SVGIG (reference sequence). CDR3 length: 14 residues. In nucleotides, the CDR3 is TGTGCCTGGCAGGACGGCATCGCCGGAGGTGAGCAGTTCTTC. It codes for CAWQDGIAGGEQFF.

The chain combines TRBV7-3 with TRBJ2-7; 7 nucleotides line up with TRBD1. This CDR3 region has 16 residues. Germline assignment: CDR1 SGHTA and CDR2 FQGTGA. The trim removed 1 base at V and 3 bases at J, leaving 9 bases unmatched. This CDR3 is CASSLIQGPHFYEQYF. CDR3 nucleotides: TGTGCCAGCAGCTTAATACAGGGGCCCCATTTCTACGAGCAGTACTTC.

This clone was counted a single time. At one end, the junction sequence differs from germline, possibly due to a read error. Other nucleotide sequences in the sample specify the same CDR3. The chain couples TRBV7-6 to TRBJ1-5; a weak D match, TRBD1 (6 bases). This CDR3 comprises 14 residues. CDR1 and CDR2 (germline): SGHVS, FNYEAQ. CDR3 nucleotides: TGCGCCAGCAGCTTATCGGGGGCTAATCAGCCCCAGCATTTT. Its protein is CASSLSGANQPQHF.

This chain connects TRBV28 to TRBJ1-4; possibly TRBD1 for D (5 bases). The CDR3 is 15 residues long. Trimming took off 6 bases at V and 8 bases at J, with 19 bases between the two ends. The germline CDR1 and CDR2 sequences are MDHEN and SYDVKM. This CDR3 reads CASSFLQGGREKLFF. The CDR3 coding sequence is TGTGCCAGCAGCTTCCTCCAGGGCGGAAGGGAAAAACTGTTTTTT.